These T cell receptor beta chains were read from a single sample in a study of blood T cell repertoires in COVID-19. TCRdb's copy holds only in-frame clones and misses some; the assay was immunoSEQ multiplex PCR. Altogether under 200,000 clones are present, less than 90% being singletons, with the ten largest covering roughly 11%. The source material was peripheral blood. The receptors originated from a woman aged 55-69 years with COVID-19, enrolled during active disease. Each CDR3 is given with its conserved first and last residue. The order of the fields is CDR3 DNA, CDR3 protein, J gene, clone size, D gene, V gene. D genes are given only for firm matches. Only part of the rows carry a size: once, few, many, or a class if the clone is expanded.

TGTGCCAGCAGCTTCCAGGTGAGCACTGAAGCTTTCTTT,CASSFQVSTEAFF,TRBJ1-1,-,-,TRBV11-2
TGCGCCAGCAGCTTGGTGATAGCGGGAAGGAATGAGCAGTTCTTC,CASSLVIAGRNEQFF,TRBJ2-1,-,TRBD2,TRBV5-1
TGTGCCAGCTCCAGTACCTACAATGAGCAGTTCTTC,CASSSTYNEQFF,TRBJ2-1,-,-,TRBV6-5
TGTGCCAGCTCACCGATACCGGGACTAGCGAGAACCTACGAGCAGTACTTC,CASSPIPGLARTYEQYF,TRBJ2-7,-,TRBD2,TRBV18
TGTGCCAGCAGCTTAGCCAGCGGGAGTACTTTCAGTGAGCAGTTCTTC,CASSLASGSTFSEQFF,TRBJ2-1,-,TRBD2,TRBV11-2
TGCGCCAGCAGTGAAGGAGGGACAGGGGGCAGGTATATTGACACCATATATTTT,CASSEGGTGGRYIDTIYF,TRBJ1-3,-,TRBD1,TRBV10-2
TGTGCCAGCAGTTACAGGACCCTTCCAGGGATGTACGAGCAGTACTTC,CASSYRTLPGMYEQYF,TRBJ2-7,once,-,TRBV6-2/TRBV6-3
TGCGCCAGCAGCTTGGTCGGCGGGAGTCTGTACGAGCAGTACTTC,CASSLVGGSLYEQYF,TRBJ2-7,-,TRBD2,TRBV5-1
TGTGCCAGCAGCAAAGCGGGCAGGGGGCTGGACGAGCAGTACTTC,CASSKAGRGLDEQYF,TRBJ2-7,-,-,TRBV21-1
TGTGCCAGCAGCTTGGAAGGACAGGGGGGTTCTGGGGCCAACGTCCTGACTTTC,CASSLEGQGGSGANVLTF,TRBJ2-6,-,TRBD1,TRBV7-2
TGCGCCAGCAGCTTAGGAGGGGTAATGCTCGGAAACACCATATATTTT,CASSLGGVMLGNTIYF,TRBJ1-3,-,-,TRBV5-1
TGTGCCAGCAGCTTTACCTACGAGCAGTACTTC,CASSFTYEQYF,TRBJ2-7,few,-,TRBV7-9
TGTGCCAGCAGCGTAGGACTAGCGGGACGCAGTGAGCAGTTCTTC,CASSVGLAGRSEQFF,TRBJ2-1,once,TRBD2,TRBV9
TGTGCCAGCAGTTTAGGCAGTTCCTACGAGCAGTACTTC,CASSLGSSYEQYF,TRBJ2-7,-,-,TRBV12-3/TRBV12-4
TGTGCCAGCAGTTTAGCAGACTATAATTCACCCCTCCACTTT,CASSLADYNSPLHF,TRBJ1-6,-,-,TRBV27
TGCGCCAGCAGCCGATCTTGGACTCCGGGACAAGGGTTCTACGAGCAGTACTTC,CASSRSWTPGQGFYEQYF,TRBJ2-7,-,-,TRBV4-3
TGTGCCAGCAGCCACCACAGGCCCCTCTCCTACGAGCAGTACTTC,CASSHHRPLSYEQYF,TRBJ2-7,-,-,TRBV3-1/TRBV3-2
TGTGCCAGTAGTATCGACTTAACGGGTGGCAAGACCCAGTACTTC,CASSIDLTGGKTQYF,TRBJ2-5,-,-,TRBV19
TGTGCCAGCAGCGCTTCGAGGGCTAGCGGGAGAACGAATGAGCAGTTCTTC,CASSASRASGRTNEQFF,TRBJ2-1,-,TRBD2,TRBV9
TGTGCAAGTCGCCAAGAAGGACAGCCCAGATCCATTAACTATGGCTACACCTTC,CASRQEGQPRSINYGYTF,TRBJ1-2,-,-,TRBV12-2
TGTGCCAGCAGTTATTCGCAGGGGGCGATCTATGGCTACACCTTC,CASSYSQGAIYGYTF,TRBJ1-2,-,TRBD1,TRBV6-6
TGCGCCAGCAGCGGGACAGGGGGAAACTATGGCTACACCTTC,CASSGTGGNYGYTF,TRBJ1-2,-,TRBD1,TRBV10-2
TGTGCCAGCAGTCGGGACAGGGTGTGGACCGGGGAGCTGTTTTTT,CASSRDRVWTGELFF,TRBJ2-2,-,TRBD1,TRBV27
TGTGCCAGCTCACCAACTCCGGATACGGGTCATGGCTACACCTTC,CASSPTPDTGHGYTF,TRBJ1-2,-,-,TRBV18
TGTGCCACCAGTGACCCTGGACAGGGAGAAGCTTTCTTT,CATSDPGQGEAFF,TRBJ1-1,-,TRBD1,TRBV24-1
TGCGCCAGCAGCCAGCAAGGGACTAGCCTGTCCTACGAGCAGTACTTC,CASSQQGTSLSYEQYF,TRBJ2-7,-,TRBD2,TRBV4-3
TGTGCCAGCAGTCAACAAATAGCGGGAGTAAGCCCAAACACCGGGGAGCTGTTTTTT,CASSQQIAGVSPNTGELFF,TRBJ2-2,-,TRBD2,TRBV27
TGTGCCAGCAGTGAATTCAGTCGGGGAAACTATGGCTACACCTTC,CASSEFSRGNYGYTF,TRBJ1-2,once,-,TRBV25-1
TGCGCCAGCAGCGCCTCGTGGACAGGGGCTGAAAAACTGTTTTTT,CASSASWTGAEKLFF,TRBJ1-4,once,TRBD1,TRBV4-1
TGTGCCACCAGTGATTCGCAGACAGCCTGGGGTGAAAAACTGTTTTTT,CATSDSQTAWGEKLFF,TRBJ1-4,-,-,TRBV24-1
TGTGCCAGCAGTTCTCAAATAAGACAGGGCTCTGGGGCCAACGTCCTGACTTTC,CASSSQIRQGSGANVLTF,TRBJ2-6,-,TRBD1,TRBV6-2/TRBV6-3
TGTGCCAGCAGTGACCCCCGGGCTAATGAAAAACTGTTTTTT,CASSDPRANEKLFF,TRBJ1-4,-,-,TRBV2
TGTGCCAGTAGTATAAGCCGGACTAGCACAGATACGCAGTATTTT,CASSISRTSTDTQYF,TRBJ2-3,-,-,TRBV19
TGTGCCAGCAGCGTTGGAGTTCCCGCGCTTTCCGAGCAGTACTTC,CASSVGVPALSEQYF,TRBJ2-7,-,-,TRBV9
TGTGCCAGCACCCCGATAGCGGGAGGGCCTTTCTACGAGCAGTACTTC,CASTPIAGGPFYEQYF,TRBJ2-7,-,TRBD2,TRBV6-2/TRBV6-3
TGTGCCAGTAGTACCCCCTTGGAGGGTGCGCAGTATTTT,CASSTPLEGAQYF,TRBJ2-3,-,-,TRBV19
TGTGCCAGCTGTGGGGGAGGGAGGGCCTACGAGCAGTACTTC,CASCGGGRAYEQYF,TRBJ2-7,-,TRBD2,TRBV2
TGTGCCAGCAGCTCCTTACGGGGGAGCTCCTACGAGCAGTACTTC,CASSSLRGSSYEQYF,TRBJ2-7,-,-,TRBV11-2
TGTGCCATCAGTGATGGTGGCTTCAGAGATACGCAGTATTTT,CAISDGGFRDTQYF,TRBJ2-3,-,-,TRBV10-3